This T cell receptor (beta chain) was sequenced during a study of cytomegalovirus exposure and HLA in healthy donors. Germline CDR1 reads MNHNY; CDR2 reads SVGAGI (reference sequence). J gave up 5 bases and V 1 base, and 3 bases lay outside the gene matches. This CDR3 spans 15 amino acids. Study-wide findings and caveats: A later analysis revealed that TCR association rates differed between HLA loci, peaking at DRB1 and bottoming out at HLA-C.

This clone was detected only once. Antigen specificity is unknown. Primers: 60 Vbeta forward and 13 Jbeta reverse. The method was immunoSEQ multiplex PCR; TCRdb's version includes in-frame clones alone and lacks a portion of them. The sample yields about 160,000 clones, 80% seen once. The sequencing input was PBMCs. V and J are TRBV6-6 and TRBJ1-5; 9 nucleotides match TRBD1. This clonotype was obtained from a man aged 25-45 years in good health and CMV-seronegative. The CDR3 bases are TGTGCCAGCAGTTACTATACAGGGGGCGATCAGCCCCAGCATTTT. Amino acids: CASSYYTGGDQPQHF.